This TCR beta chain stems from a study of patients and donors after allogeneic stem cell transplantation. TCRdb passed the RT-PCR reads through MiXCR, listing each CDR3 protein once. The top ten hold 48% of the sample, which has fewer than 30,000 distinct CDR3 sequences, about 8% seen once. This clonotype was counted many times. This CDR3 region has 15 residues. Germline CDR1 reads DFQATT; CDR2 reads SNEGSKA (reference sequence). With V trimmed by 1 base and J by 7 bases, 11 bases remained unmatched. The sample taken for sequencing was blood, either unsorted or a sorted T cell fraction (not recorded which). The clonotype comes from a human donor who was either an allogeneic HSCT recipient or a stem cell or donor lymphocyte infusion donor (not recorded which). It is not recorded whose cells these are; they may come from a transplant donor. The genes are TRBV20-1 and TRBJ2-3, with 7 bases that match TRBD1. CDR3 sequence: CSARVRGSRKNTQYF. CDR3 nucleotides: TGCAGTGCTAGAGTCAGGGGGAGTAGGAAGAATACGCAGTATTTT.